This TCR beta chain was sequenced for a study of a mutant IDH1 vaccine in newly diagnosed glioma. Overall study: The study started vaccination 4-6 weeks after radiotherapy alone, or with temozolomide cycles. Of treated patients, roughly 62% were men and roughly 38% women, averaging roughly 37 years. Findings of the study overall: Most patients, around 94%, showed vaccine-induced immune responses.

In regard to this clone: Its antigen remains unidentified.

Clones were read by immunoSEQ multiplex PCR, and TCRdb kept only the in-frame ones, dropping some. The sample has tens of thousands of clones, 80% seen once; the top ten hold around 6.5%. Documented time point: week 11, during vaccination. It was 300 ug of mutant IDH1 20-mer peptide that made up each vaccine dose, given with topical imiquimod. V lost 6 bases to trimming and J lost 4 bases, with 19 bases between them. Germline CDR1 is SGHTA and CDR2 is FQGNSA. The CDR3 runs to 15 residues. The rearrangement uses TRBV7-2 and TRBJ2-7; possibly TRBD2 for D (6 bases). This TCR was sampled from a man aged 45 to 65 with glioma. Here the sequenced sample was PBMCs, taken from a glioma patient whose treatment included an IDH1 peptide vaccine. CDR3 protein: CASRSIPGGGYEQYF. CDR3 nucleotides: TGTGCCAGCAGATCGATTCCAGGAGGAGGGTACGAGCAGTACTTC.